This T cell receptor beta chain was identified during a study of post-analysis software for immune sequencing data. V lost 0 bases and J lost 5, with 19 bases in between. The CDR3 spans 17 residues. The germline V gene encodes CDR1 LGHDT and CDR2 YNNKEL (reference sequence). TCR beta libraries were prepared from cDNA with unique molecular identifiers. Approximately 500,000 cDNA molecules were obtained from roughly 1 to 10 million T cells. From the PCR reads, TCRdb called clonotypes with MiXCR, one entry per CDR3 protein. The repertoire consists of about 820,000 distinct CDR3 sequences, with about 53% occurring once and the leading ten covering over 4%. In the case of this clonotype: The antigen remains undetermined.

Study-wide results and caveats: TRBV segments more frequent in patients than in controls numbered several and included TRBV5-6, TRBV5-1 and TRBV20-1. Strong same-batch co-clustering of samples appeared with F measure clustering. Controls had significantly higher normalized Chao1 diversity than multiple sclerosis patients.

What was sequenced was blood. The sequence came from a girl aged 10 to 17 with multiple sclerosis. The V call is TRBV3-1, the J call TRBJ1-2; the D gene is possibly TRBD1 (5 bases). DNA for the CDR3: TGTGCCAGCAGCCAAGATAGTAGATGGGACGCGGGATATGGCTACACCTTC. Amino acid sequence: CASSQDSRWDAGYGYTF.